Listed below are T cell receptor beta chains from one sample, sequenced in a study of shared clonotypes between healthy human individuals. Sequencing used immunoSEQ multiplex PCR; TCRdb keeps in-frame clones, though not all of them. The sample consists of 1,500,000 or so clones, around 97% of them appearing once. The sequenced material came from naive CD4+ T cells sorted from blood. The receptor set was obtained from a man aged 30-40 years in good health. CDR3s include the opening cysteine and the closing phenylalanine or tryptophan. Each record gives: clone size, D gene, V gene, J gene, CDR3 DNA, CDR3 protein. A D gene is named only where the DNA matches it firmly. Clone size is given for some rows only: seen once, a few or many times, or a class if the clone is expanded.

clone_size: .
d_call: .
v_call: TRBV6-5
j_call: TRBJ2-7
cdr3_nt: TGTGCCAGCAGTTACTCGCTAGTAAGTTCCGAGCAGTACTTC
cdr3_aa: CASSYSLVSSEQYF

clone_size: .
d_call: .
v_call: TRBV18
j_call: TRBJ2-1
cdr3_nt: TGTGCCAGCTCACCACCGGCAGGAAATGAGCAGTTCTTC
cdr3_aa: CASSPPAGNEQFF

clone_size: .
d_call: TRBD2
v_call: TRBV5-1
j_call: TRBJ2-2
cdr3_nt: TGCGCCAGCAGCTACGGGACTAGCGGGAAATACACCGGGGAGCTGTTTTTT
cdr3_aa: CASSYGTSGKYTGELFF

clone_size: .
d_call: .
v_call: TRBV6-6
j_call: TRBJ2-1
cdr3_nt: TGTGCCAGCAGTCCCGACTCGGGAGCCTACAATGAGCAGTTCTTC
cdr3_aa: CASSPDSGAYNEQFF

clone_size: .
d_call: .
v_call: TRBV5-6
j_call: TRBJ2-5
cdr3_nt: TGTGCCAGCAGCATATACAGGGATGAGACCCAGTACTTC
cdr3_aa: CASSIYRDETQYF

clone_size: .
d_call: TRBD2
v_call: TRBV28
j_call: TRBJ2-7
cdr3_nt: TGTGCCAGCAGGGACTCTCGGGGAGGGACCGAGCAGTACTTC
cdr3_aa: CASRDSRGGTEQYF

clone_size: .
d_call: .
v_call: TRBV11-2
j_call: TRBJ1-1
cdr3_nt: TGTGCCAGCAGCAGCATGGCGTTTACGAACACTGAAGCTTTCTTT
cdr3_aa: CASSSMAFTNTEAFF

clone_size: .
d_call: .
v_call: TRBV11-2
j_call: TRBJ2-1
cdr3_nt: TGTGCCAGCAGCTTTTCGACTAGTGGGGTCAATGAGCAGTTCTTC
cdr3_aa: CASSFSTSGVNEQFF

clone_size: .
d_call: TRBD2
v_call: TRBV6-5
j_call: TRBJ2-5
cdr3_nt: TGTGCCAGCCGGACTAGCGGCTATTTAGAAGGGACCCAGTACTTC
cdr3_aa: CASRTSGYLEGTQYF

clone_size: .
d_call: .
v_call: TRBV5-1
j_call: TRBJ2-7
cdr3_nt: TGCGCCAGCAGCTTGGAGGTGGACTACGAGCAGTACTTC
cdr3_aa: CASSLEVDYEQYF

clone_size: .
d_call: .
v_call: TRBV7-2
j_call: TRBJ1-4
cdr3_nt: TGTGCCAGCAGCGAACCCGCCATCGGGAGTGGAAAACTGTTTTTT
cdr3_aa: CASSEPAIGSGKLFF

clone_size: .
d_call: TRBD2
v_call: TRBV7-4
j_call: TRBJ2-1
cdr3_nt: TGTGCCAGCAGCCCGCCGGCTAGCGGGAGGGCTCTGGTGAGGTACAATGAGCAGTTCTTC
cdr3_aa: CASSPPASGRALVRYNEQFF

clone_size: .
d_call: TRBD1
v_call: TRBV7-9
j_call: TRBJ1-1
cdr3_nt: TGTGCCAGCAGTTACAGGGGCGACACTGAAGCTTTCTTT
cdr3_aa: CASSYRGDTEAFF

clone_size: once
d_call: .
v_call: TRBV29-1
j_call: TRBJ2-3
cdr3_nt: TGCAGCGTTGACAGCGGGACAGATACGCAGTATTTT
cdr3_aa: CSVDSGTDTQYF